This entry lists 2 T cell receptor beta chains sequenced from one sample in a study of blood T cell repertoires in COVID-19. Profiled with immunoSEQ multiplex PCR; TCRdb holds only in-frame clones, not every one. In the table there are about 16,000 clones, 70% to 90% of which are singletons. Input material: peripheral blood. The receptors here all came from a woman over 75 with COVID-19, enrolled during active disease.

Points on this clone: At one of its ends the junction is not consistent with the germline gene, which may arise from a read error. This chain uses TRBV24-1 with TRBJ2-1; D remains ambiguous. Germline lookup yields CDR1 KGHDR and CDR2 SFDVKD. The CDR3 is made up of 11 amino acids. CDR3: CATSDYKEQFF. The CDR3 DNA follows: TGTGCCACCAGTGATTACAAGGAGCAGTTCTTC.

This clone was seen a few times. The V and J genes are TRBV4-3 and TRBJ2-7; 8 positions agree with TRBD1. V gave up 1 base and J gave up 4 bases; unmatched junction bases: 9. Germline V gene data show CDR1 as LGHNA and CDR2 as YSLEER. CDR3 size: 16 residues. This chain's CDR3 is CASSQARAGGPYEQYF. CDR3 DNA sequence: TGCGCCAGCAGCCAAGCCCGAGCAGGGGGCCCGTACGAGCAGTACTTC.